A selection of T cell receptor beta chains follows, all from one sample in a study of CD8 T cells in Susac syndrome. Using its own MiXCR run on the immunoSEQ multiplex PCR reads, TCRdb lists one record per CDR3 protein. The table shows about 440,000 distinct CDR3 sequences, with 75% to 90% occurring only once. The sample was CD8+ T cells from PBMCs. Receptors were obtained from a human donor with multiple sclerosis. CDR3s include the opening cysteine and the closing phenylalanine or tryptophan. D genes are given only for firm matches. Some rows mark clone size as missing; the rest say once, few, many or name a class of expanded clone.

J,V,size,D,DNA,CDR3
TRBJ2-6,TRBV7-9,-,-,TGTGCCAGCAGCTTAGTCGAGGCTGGGGCCAACGTCCTGACTTTC,CASSLVEAGANVLTF
TRBJ2-1,TRBV27,-,-,TGTGCCAGCAGTTTATCCAGGAGTGAGCAGTTCTTC,CASSLSRSEQFF
TRBJ1-4,TRBV20-1,once,-,TGCAGTGCTAGAGATGAGTATTCCACTAATGAAAAACTGTTTTTT,CSARDEYSTNEKLFF
TRBJ1-1,TRBV2,-,-,TGTGCCAGCGTTACCGGGGAGAGTGGCACTGAAGCTTTCTTT,CASVTGESGTEAFF
TRBJ2-1,TRBV7-9,-,-,TGTGCCAGCAGCCAGAGACGGGATGAGCAGTTCTTC,CASSQRRDEQFF
TRBJ1-2,TRBV5-1,-,-,TGCGCCAGCAGCTTGGACAGGAACCCTAACTATGGCTACACCTTC,CASSLDRNPNYGYTF
TRBJ1-5,TRBV2,-,-,TGTGCCAGCAGTGAAGTCAGGTCTAGCAATCAGCCCCAGCATTTT,CASSEVRSSNQPQHF
TRBJ2-7,TRBV7-9,-,-,TGTGCCAGTCAGACATTGGACGGTTCCAGGAGCTCCTACGAGCAGTACTTC,CASQTLDGSRSSYEQYF
TRBJ1-1,TRBV7-6,-,-,TGTGCCAGCAGCTTAGGGTCGGGGGAGGTGACTGAAGCTTTCTTT,CASSLGSGEVTEAFF
TRBJ1-1,TRBV18,-,-,TGTGCCAGCTCACCTTCTAGGGGGAACACTGAAGCTTTCTTT,CASSPSRGNTEAFF
TRBJ2-5,TRBV7-9,-,-,TGTGCCAGCAGCTTAGTAACGGGCTACCAAGAGACCCAGTACTTC,CASSLVTGYQETQYF
TRBJ1-1,TRBV19,-,-,TGTGCCAGTAGTATGGGGGCCCCCACTGAAGCTTTCTTT,CASSMGAPTEAFF
TRBJ2-1,TRBV20-1,once,TRBD2,TGCAGTGCTAGCCGGGAGGGCTCCTACAATGAGCAGTTCTTC,CSASREGSYNEQFF
TRBJ2-3,TRBV2,-,TRBD2,TGTGCCAGCAGTGTATGGCGGGGGGCAAGAGATACGCAGTATTTT,CASSVWRGARDTQYF
TRBJ1-1,TRBV6-5,-,-,TGTGCCAGCAGTTACCGTTCGGGGGGCGTCACTGAAGCTTTCTTT,CASSYRSGGVTEAFF
TRBJ2-7,TRBV12-5,-,-,TGTGCTAGTGGTTTGGACGCATCCGCTTTAGTGGGACAGCAGTACTTC,CASGLDASALVGQQYF
TRBJ2-1,TRBV4-1,-,-,TGCGCCAGCAGCCAAGGGATAGTATCCTACAATGAGCAGTTCTTC,CASSQGIVSYNEQFF
TRBJ2-7,TRBV25-1,-,-,TGTGCCAGCAGTGAAGGCCCTGACCACGAGCAGTACTTC,CASSEGPDHEQYF
TRBJ2-7,TRBV6-2/TRBV6-3,few,TRBD2,TGTGCCAGCAGTTACTTCAGCGGGAGGGCCCAGAACGAGCAGTACTTC,CASSYFSGRAQNEQYF
TRBJ2-7,TRBV5-4,-,-,TGTGCCAGCAGCTATGACAGCGAGAGCTCCTACGAGCAGTACTTC,CASSYDSESSYEQYF
TRBJ2-3,TRBV6-2/TRBV6-3,-,TRBD2,TGTGCCAGCAGCTATTTAGCGGGGGCCGGGGCAGATACGCAGTATTTT,CASSYLAGAGADTQYF
TRBJ2-7,TRBV10-2,-,-,TGCGCCAGCAGTGGTCCGGGGGACGAGCAGTACTTC,CASSGPGDEQYF
TRBJ2-2,TRBV2,-,TRBD1,TGTGCCAGCAGTGATAGTTTAGTTGGACAGGGGGCCGGGGAGCTGTTTTTT,CASSDSLVGQGAGELFF
TRBJ2-7,TRBV11-2,-,-,TGTGCCAGCAGCCCCTTGGCTAACGAGCAGTACTTC,CASSPLANEQYF
TRBJ1-3,TRBV4-1,-,TRBD1,TGCGCCAGCAGCCAAGAAGGACAGGGGATCGCTGGAAACACCATATATTTT,CASSQEGQGIAGNTIYF
TRBJ2-2,TRBV10-3,-,-,TGTGCCATCAGTGTTGGGGGTGACACCGGGGAGCTGTTTTTT,CAISVGGDTGELFF
TRBJ1-5,TRBV5-6,few,-,TGTGCCAGCAGCTTGGACGCCGGGGGCAATCAGCCCCAGCATTTT,CASSLDAGGNQPQHF
TRBJ2-2,TRBV30,-,-,TGTGCCTGGAGTGTACTGGGCGCAGGGTGGGCGAACACCGGGGAGCTGTTTTTT,CAWSVLGAGWANTGELFF
TRBJ2-2,TRBV29-1,once,TRBD2,TGCAGCGTTGGGGATCGGGCTAGCGGGAGCGGGGAGCTGTTTTTT,CSVGDRASGSGELFF
TRBJ1-1,TRBV6-1,-,-,TGTGCCAGCAGTGAACTAACCGACCTCACTGAAGCTTTCTTT,CASSELTDLTEAFF
TRBJ2-7,TRBV4-1,few,-,TGCGCCAGCAGCCAAGATCAAGGCAGAGCCTACGAGCAGTACTTC,CASSQDQGRAYEQYF
TRBJ2-5,TRBV27,-,TRBD1,TGTGCCAGCAGTTTCACGACAGGGGGCGCGGGGGAGACCCAGTACTTC,CASSFTTGGAGETQYF
TRBJ2-1,TRBV2,once,TRBD2,TGTGCCAGCAGTGTTTCCCGTAGCGGGACGCTACAGAATGAGCAGTTCTTC,CASSVSRSGTLQNEQFF
TRBJ2-1,TRBV12-3/TRBV12-4,-,TRBD1,TGTGCCAGCAGTTTCGGCAGGGGGCCCTACCATGAGCAGTTCTTC,CASSFGRGPYHEQFF
TRBJ2-7,TRBV7-9,-,-,TGTGCCAGCAGCCGGACGGATAGCTCCTACGAGCAGTACTTC,CASSRTDSSYEQYF
TRBJ2-6,TRBV6-6,-,-,TGTGCCAGCGGAATTGGACCCTTCTCTGGGGCCAACGTCCTGACTTTC,CASGIGPFSGANVLTF
TRBJ2-5,TRBV27,-,TRBD1,TGTGCCAGCAGTTTCACCCAACAGGGGTACCAAGAGACCCAGTACTTC,CASSFTQQGYQETQYF
TRBJ1-5,TRBV4-1,-,-,TGCGCCAGCAGCCCCGCACAGGGCGTGTATCAGCCCCAGCATTTT,CASSPAQGVYQPQHF
TRBJ2-3,TRBV3-1,-,TRBD2,TGTGCCAGCAGCCAAGAAGGTGCTATCGGACTAGCCACAGATACGCAGTATTTT,CASSQEGAIGLATDTQYF
TRBJ2-1,TRBV5-8,-,TRBD1,TGTGCCAGCAGCTTGGTCCAGGGGGTCGTCAATGAGCAGTTCTTC,CASSLVQGVVNEQFF
TRBJ1-2,TRBV9,-,-,TGTGCCAGCAGCGTAGGGGAGACGGAGGGATTAGGTGGCTACACCTTC,CASSVGETEGLGGYTF
TRBJ1-2,TRBV7-9,-,-,TGTGCCAGCAGCCTATTCGGTAAAGACTATGGCTACACCTTC,CASSLFGKDYGYTF
TRBJ2-7,TRBV5-4,-,TRBD2,TGTGCCAGCACCGCGGGGGGGAGGTACGAGCAGTACTTC,CASTAGGRYEQYF
TRBJ1-5,TRBV4-1,-,-,TGCGCCAGCGGCCAAAGACCGCCGACTTATAGCAATCAGCCCCAGCATTTT,CASGQRPPTYSNQPQHF
TRBJ2-1,TRBV30,-,TRBD2,TGTGCCTGGAGTGCGTCGGGGGGGGGTGAAAAGTTCTTC,CAWSASGGGEKFF
TRBJ1-1,TRBV19,-,-,TGTGCCAGTAGTGTAAACTGGGGTGAAGCTTTCTTT,CASSVNWGEAFF
TRBJ2-1,TRBV20-1,-,-,TGCAGTGCTTATAGAGGACGTTACAATGAGCAGTTCTTC,CSAYRGRYNEQFF
TRBJ1-1,TRBV12-3/TRBV12-4,-,-,TGTGCCAGCAGTTTGGGAGGGTTCACTGAAGCTTTCTTT,CASSLGGFTEAFF
TRBJ2-1,TRBV24-1,-,TRBD1,TGTGCCACCAGTGAGACAGGGGAGAATGAGCAGTTCTTC,CATSETGENEQFF
TRBJ1-2,TRBV27,few,TRBD1,TGTGCCAGCAGTGACAGCGGGACAGGGGTTGGCTATGGCTACACCTTC,CASSDSGTGVGYGYTF
TRBJ2-1,TRBV9,-,-,TGTGCCAGCAGCGTAGGCGGCGGAGACGCTAGCAATGAGCAGTTCTTC,CASSVGGGDASNEQFF
TRBJ2-5,TRBV4-1,-,-,TGCGCCAGCAGCCAAGGTCCGACTGAGCAAGAGACCCAGTACTTC,CASSQGPTEQETQYF
TRBJ2-7,TRBV7-6,-,TRBD1,TGTGCCAGCAGCTCATCCGGGACAGGGCACTACGAGCAGTACTTC,CASSSSGTGHYEQYF
TRBJ2-7,TRBV19,-,-,TGTGCCAGTAGTATTCAGATCTCGGGCGAGCAGTACTTC,CASSIQISGEQYF
TRBJ1-1,TRBV27,-,TRBD1,TGTGCCAGCAGTTTTGGGGACAGGGGGCCGTTGAACACTGAAGCTTTCTTT,CASSFGDRGPLNTEAFF
TRBJ2-1,TRBV4-1,-,TRBD2,TGCGCCAGCAGCCAAGCTGTGACTAGCGCTACCTACAATGAGCAGTTCTTC,CASSQAVTSATYNEQFF
TRBJ2-2,TRBV27,-,-,TGTGCCAGCAGTTCCGCAGTCCCCGGGGAGCTGTTTTTT,CASSSAVPGELFF
TRBJ2-1,TRBV5-5,-,-,TGTGCCAGCAGCTTGGCGGTTCCTGAGCAGTTCTTC,CASSLAVPEQFF
TRBJ1-4,TRBV10-1,-,-,TGCGCCAGCAGTGGGGGACTGAATGAAAAACTGTTTTTT,CASSGGLNEKLFF